By frequency in the sample, the clone carrying this T cell receptor (beta chain) is medium-sized. Its antigen is not identified. V trimming: 0 bases; J trimming: 0 bases; junction bases outside the gene matches: 0. Germline V lookup: CDR1 MNHNS, CDR2 SASEGT. The CDR3 length is 15 residues. TCRdb re-called clones via MiXCR from the PCR reads. The top ten hold 4.5% to 6% of the sample, which has several thousand clones, roughly 14% seen once. The data belong to a study of metastatic and nonmetastatic thyroid tumors. Findings and caveats of the study: As reported, TCR beta diversity in blood and tumor was significantly higher in malignant thyroid tumors than in benign nodules.

Nobody among the patients had been given any treatment before thyroid surgery. The sequenced material came from blood. V gene TRBV6-1 combines with J gene TRBJ2-3, with 7 bases matching TRBD2. The receptor comes from a female donor with papillary thyroid cancer or a benign thyroid nodule (not recorded which). Some clones in this sample may be carry-over from other donors' samples. In DNA, the CDR3 is TGTGCCAGCAGTGAAGCTAGCGGGAGCACAGATACGCAGTATTTT. As protein: CASSEASGSTDTQYF.